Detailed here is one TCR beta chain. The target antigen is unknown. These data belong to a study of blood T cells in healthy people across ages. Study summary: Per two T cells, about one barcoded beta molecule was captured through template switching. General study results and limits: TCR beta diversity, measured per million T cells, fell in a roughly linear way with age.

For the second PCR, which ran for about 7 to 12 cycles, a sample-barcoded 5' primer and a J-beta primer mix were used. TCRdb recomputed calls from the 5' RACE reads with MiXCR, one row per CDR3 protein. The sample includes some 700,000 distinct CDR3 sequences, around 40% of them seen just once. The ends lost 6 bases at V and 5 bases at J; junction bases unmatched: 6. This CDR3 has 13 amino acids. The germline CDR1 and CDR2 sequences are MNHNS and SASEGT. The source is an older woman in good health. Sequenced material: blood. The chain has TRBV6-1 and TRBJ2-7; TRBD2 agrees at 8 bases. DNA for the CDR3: TGTGCCAGCAGATCCGGGGGGGGGAACGAGCAGTACTTC. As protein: CASRSGGGNEQYF.